The 9 T cell receptor beta chains below come from one sample, sequenced in a study of response to subunit inactivated influenza vaccine. TCRdb passed the RT-PCR reads through MiXCR, listing each CDR3 protein once. Here the sample spans about 700,000 distinct CDR3 sequences, 15% to 17% being singletons. This sample comprised PBMCs from blood, obtained 11 to 12 days after vaccination. The receptor set was obtained from a man in his fifties who received an inactivated influenza vaccine.

This clonotype was recorded a few times. V gene TRBV6-5 combines with J gene TRBJ2-3, with 14 positions matching TRBD2. Unmatched junction bases numbered 2, after V lost 4 bases and J lost 2 bases. The CDR3 extends over 16 amino acids. Germline lookup yields CDR1 MNHEY and CDR2 SVGAGI. CDR3 DNA: TGTGCCAGCAGTTGGGGACTAGCGGGGGCCACAGATACGCAGTATTTT. It encodes CASSWGLAGATDTQYF.

Ten or more counts support this clonotype. J is TRBJ2-1 and V is TRBV27; D ambiguous. CDR1 and CDR2 (germline): MNHEY, SMNVEV (reference sequence). V was trimmed by 0 bases and J by 3 bases, leaving 21 bases between them. This CDR3 comprises 19 residues. CDR3 sequence reads: CASSLSGPHTPVNYNEQFF. DNA for the CDR3: TGTGCCAGCAGTTTATCAGGTCCTCACACCCCCGTAAACTACAATGAGCAGTTCTTC.

This clonotype was picked up many times. The chain combines TRBV20-1 with TRBJ1-6; 7 bases fit TRBD1. V shed 0 bases and J 9 bases; nucleotides not matched to a gene: 8. The length of the CDR3 is 15 residues. Germline CDR1 is DFQATT and CDR2 is SNEGSKA (reference sequence). The CDR3 protein is CSARDLGGSVSPLHF. Written as DNA, the CDR3 is TGCAGTGCTAGAGATTTAGGGGGCTCTGTTTCACCCCTCCACTTT.

This clonotype was picked up a small number of times. The chain links TRBV7-2 to TRBJ2-1; the match to TRBD2 covers 15 bases. Germline values: CDR1 SGHTA, CDR2 FQGNSA. V dropped 5 bases and J dropped 4; count of bases not matched to a gene: 6. The CDR3 has 17 amino acids. The CDR3 region has the DNA TGTGCCAGCAGCCCGGGACTAGCGGGGGGTTTATACAATGAGCAGTTCTTC. This translates into CASSPGLAGGLYNEQFF.

The chain carries TRBV2 and TRBJ2-5, with D perhaps TRBD2 (6 bases). The V gene's germline CDR1 is SNHLY and CDR2 FYNNEI. With 7 bases removed from V and 4 bases from J, the gap between germline ends came to 10 bases. This CDR3 is 12 amino acids long. CDR3 sequence (DNA): TGTGCCAGCAATCGGGAGATAGAGACCCAGTACTTC. The encoded protein is CASNREIETQYF.

The CDR3 DNA is TGTGCCAGTAGTACGCCTAGCGGGAGGGCCTACACCGGGGAGCTGTTTTTT. This sequence encodes CASSTPSGRAYTGELFF. The chain is built from TRBV19 and TRBJ2-2; TRBD2 agrees at 12 bases. Germline lookup yields CDR1 LNHDA and CDR2 SQIVND (reference sequence). With V trimmed by 4 bases and J by 3 bases, 6 bases remained unmatched. This CDR3 has 17 residues.

This clonotype was found a few times. The chain combines TRBV11-2 with TRBJ2-7, with 8 bases aligning to TRBD2. V dropped 2 bases and J dropped 0; count of bases not matched to a gene: 6. Germline CDR1 is SGHAT and CDR2 is FQNNGV. The CDR3 consists of 16 residues. This chain's CDR3 is CASSLRRSGSSYEQYF. DNA of the CDR3: TGTGCCAGCAGCTTAAGAAGGAGCGGGAGCTCCTACGAGCAGTACTTC.

The chain carries TRBV29-1 and TRBJ2-7; no clear D. Germline loops: CDR1 SQVTM, CDR2 ANQGSEA. The CDR3 extends over 11 amino acids. The V end was cut by 4 bases, the J end by 5 bases, with 9 bases between. CDR3 sequence: CSVAGSHEQYF. The CDR3 DNA reads as TGCAGCGTTGCTGGGTCCCACGAGCAGTACTTC.

Only a few counts were recorded for this clonotype. The V and J genes are TRBV12-3 or TRBV12-4 and TRBJ1-2, with TRBD1 matching 10 bases. CDR3 length: 16 amino acids. The V gene end was trimmed by 2 bases and the J gene end by 5 bases; junction bases not matched to a gene: 8. The CDR3 region is CASSLTWDRGSYGYTF. The CDR3 nucleotides are TGTGCCAGCAGTTTAACGTGGGACAGGGGATCTTATGGCTACACCTTC.